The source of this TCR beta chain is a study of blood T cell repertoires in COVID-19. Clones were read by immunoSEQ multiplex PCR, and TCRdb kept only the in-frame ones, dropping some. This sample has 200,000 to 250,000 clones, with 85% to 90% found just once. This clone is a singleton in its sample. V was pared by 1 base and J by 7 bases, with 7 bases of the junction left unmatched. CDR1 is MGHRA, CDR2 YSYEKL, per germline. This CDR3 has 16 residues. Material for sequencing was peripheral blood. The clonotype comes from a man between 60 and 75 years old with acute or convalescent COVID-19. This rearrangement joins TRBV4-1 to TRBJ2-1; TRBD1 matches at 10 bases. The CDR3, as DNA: TGCGCCAGCAGCCAAGTCTGGGACAGGGGTTTGAATGAGCAGTTCTTC. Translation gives CASSQVWDRGLNEQFF.